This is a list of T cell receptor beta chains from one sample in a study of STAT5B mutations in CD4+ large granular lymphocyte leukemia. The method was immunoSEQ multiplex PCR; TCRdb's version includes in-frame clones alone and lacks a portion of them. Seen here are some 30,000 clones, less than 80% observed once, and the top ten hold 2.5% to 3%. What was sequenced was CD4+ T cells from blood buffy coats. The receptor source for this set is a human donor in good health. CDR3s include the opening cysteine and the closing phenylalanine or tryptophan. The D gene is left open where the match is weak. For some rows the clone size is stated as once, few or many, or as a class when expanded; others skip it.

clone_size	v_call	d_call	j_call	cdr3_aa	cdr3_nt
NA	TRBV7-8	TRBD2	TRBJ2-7	CASSYLGLAGAYYSYEQYF	TGTGCCAGCAGCTATCTGGGACTAGCGGGGGCCTACTACTCCTACGAGCAGTACTTC
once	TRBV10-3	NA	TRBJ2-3	CASGRTDTQYF	TGTGCCAGCGGCAGGACAGATACGCAGTATTTT
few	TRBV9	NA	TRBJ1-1	CASSVFGVGTEAFF	TGTGCCAGCAGCGTCTTCGGGGTAGGCACTGAAGCTTTCTTT
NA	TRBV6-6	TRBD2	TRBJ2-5	CASRSSGGALETQYF	TGTGCCAGCAGAAGTAGCGGGGGGGCCCTGGAGACCCAGTACTTC
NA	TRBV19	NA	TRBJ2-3	CASSMGQGRSTDTQYF	TGTGCCAGTAGTATGGGCCAGGGGAGGAGCACAGATACGCAGTATTTT
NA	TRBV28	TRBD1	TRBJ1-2	CASSYRRDRVGEGYTF	TGTGCCAGCAGTTACCGCCGGGACAGGGTGGGAGAAGGCTACACCTTC
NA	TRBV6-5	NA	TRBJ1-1	CASSYSFVDPYEAFF	TGTGCCAGCAGTTACTCGTTTGTGGACCCCTATGAGGCTTTCTTT
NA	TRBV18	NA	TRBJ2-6	CASSPILMGANVLTF	TGTGCCAGCTCACCAATTCTGATGGGGGCCAACGTCCTGACTTTC
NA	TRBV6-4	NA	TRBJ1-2	CASSPQAGDYGYTF	TGTGCCAGCAGTCCGCAGGCTGGAGACTATGGCTACACCTTC
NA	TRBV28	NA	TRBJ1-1	CASSFTSGRGEAFF	TGTGCCAGCAGTTTCACCTCCGGTAGGGGTGAAGCTTTCTTT